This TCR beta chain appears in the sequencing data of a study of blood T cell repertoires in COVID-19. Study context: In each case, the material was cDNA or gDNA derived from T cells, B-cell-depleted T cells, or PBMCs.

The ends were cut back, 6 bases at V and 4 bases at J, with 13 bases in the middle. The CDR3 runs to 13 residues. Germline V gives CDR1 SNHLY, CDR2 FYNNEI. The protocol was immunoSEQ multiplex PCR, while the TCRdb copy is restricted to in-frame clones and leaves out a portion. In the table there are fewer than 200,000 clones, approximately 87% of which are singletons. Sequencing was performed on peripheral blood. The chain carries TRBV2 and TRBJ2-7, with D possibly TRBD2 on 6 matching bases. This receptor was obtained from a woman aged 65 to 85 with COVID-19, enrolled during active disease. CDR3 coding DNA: TGTGCCAGCAGGGAGGGAGCGTCTTACGAGCAGTACTTC. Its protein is CASREGASYEQYF.